This TCR beta chain is from a study of T cells in Graves' hyperthyroidism and ophthalmopathy. V shed 0 bases and J shed 5 bases, with 8 bases lying between them. This CDR3 spans 14 amino acids. The germline V gene encodes CDR1 LGHNA and CDR2 YSLEER. Amplification of TCR beta CDR3 regions used RNA as the template. The HTBI primer set was used in a first-round RT-PCR of the TCR CDR3. TCRdb recomputed calls from the multiplex PCR reads with MiXCR, one row per CDR3 protein. Of about 640,000 distinct CDR3 sequences in the sample, roughly 20% are singletons; the top ten hold around a third. The clonotype originates from a man under 40 with Graves' ophthalmopathy. V gene TRBV4-3 combines with J gene TRBJ1-5; D remains unclear. Sample: blood. In nucleotides, the CDR3 is TGCGCCAGCAGCCAAGACAGGTTCTATCAGCCCCAGCATTTT. Its protein product is CASSQDRFYQPQHF.